These T cell receptor beta chains were read from a single sample in a study of cytomegalovirus exposure and HLA in healthy donors. Method: immunoSEQ multiplex PCR; TCRdb's copy keeps in-frame clones and lacks some. Among approximately 160,000 clones listed, 80% were seen once. The sample taken for sequencing was PBMCs. All receptors derive from a man aged 25 to 40 in good health and CMV-seropositive. CDR3s include the opening cysteine and the closing phenylalanine or tryptophan. Each record gives: D gene, V gene, J gene, clone size, CDR3 DNA, CDR3 protein. A D gene is named only where the DNA matches it firmly. The size of a clone is reported for some rows only, either as once, few or many, or as a class for expanded clones.

D: TRBD1
V: TRBV25-1
J: TRBJ1-1
size: -
DNA: TGTGCCAGCAACTCTGCGGGGACAGGGGTATGTATAGTAGGAGCTTTCTTT
CDR3: CASNSAGTGVCIVGAFF

D: -
V: TRBV5-6
J: TRBJ1-2
size: -
DNA: TGTGCCAGCAGCTTTGGGGGGTTCGATGGCTACACCTTC
CDR3: CASSFGGFDGYTF

D: TRBD1
V: TRBV6-1
J: TRBJ2-7
size: -
DNA: TGTGCCAGCATTAGAGAGGGGGCCGTCTCCTACGAGCAGTACTTC
CDR3: CASIREGAVSYEQYF

D: -
V: TRBV30
J: TRBJ2-7
size: -
DNA: TGTGCCTGGAGTCCCTCGGAGCGGTGGACCTACGAGCAGTACTTC
CDR3: CAWSPSERWTYEQYF

D: -
V: TRBV13
J: TRBJ1-5
size: -
DNA: TGTGCCAGCGCTACGCCCGGAGGGCCCCAGCATTTT
CDR3: CASATPGGPQHF

D: TRBD2
V: TRBV30
J: TRBJ2-7
size: -
DNA: TGTGCCTGGATCCCGCGGGAGGGACCTTACGAGCAGTACTTC
CDR3: CAWIPREGPYEQYF

D: -
V: TRBV5-1
J: TRBJ2-7
size: -
DNA: TGCGCCAGCAGCTTGCGTCAGGGTTACTCCTACGAGCAGTACTTC
CDR3: CASSLRQGYSYEQYF

D: -
V: TRBV30
J: TRBJ1-3
size: -
DNA: TGTGCCTGGACTAAGGGGTCTGGAAACACCATATATTTT
CDR3: CAWTKGSGNTIYF

D: TRBD2
V: TRBV5-4
J: TRBJ2-1
size: once
DNA: TGTGCCAGCAGCTTGGGACTAGCGGGAGTTAGCGATGAGCAGTTCTTC
CDR3: CASSLGLAGVSDEQFF

D: -
V: TRBV19
J: TRBJ1-5
size: -
DNA: TGTGCCAGTAGTATACGGGGAGGGGAAAATCAGCCCCAGCATTTT
CDR3: CASSIRGGENQPQHF

D: TRBD1
V: TRBV28
J: TRBJ1-5
size: -
DNA: TGTGCCATTGCTTTACAGGGGTTAGGCCAGCCCCAGCATTTT
CDR3: CAIALQGLGQPQHF

D: TRBD2
V: TRBV7-9
J: TRBJ2-4
size: -
DNA: TGTGCCAGCGAGAGCGGGAGGGCCGGCAAAAACATTCAGTACTTC
CDR3: CASESGRAGKNIQYF

D: -
V: TRBV10-3
J: TRBJ2-5
size: -
DNA: TGTGCCATCAAAGAGGGATCATGGGTTGTGTACTTC
CDR3: CAIKEGSWVVYF

D: -
V: TRBV14
J: TRBJ2-2
size: -
DNA: TGTGCCAGCAGCCAAGATCTGGGGGGGGCCGCGTACACCGGGGAGCTGTTTTTT
CDR3: CASSQDLGGAAYTGELFF

D: -
V: TRBV14
J: TRBJ2-2
size: -
DNA: TGTGCCAGCAGCCACCTCGCAGCGGATGGGGAGCTGTTTTTT
CDR3: CASSHLAADGELFF

D: -
V: TRBV27
J: TRBJ2-3
size: -
DNA: TGTGCCAGCAGTTTATCGGCAGGGCGCACAGATACGCAGTATTTT
CDR3: CASSLSAGRTDTQYF

D: -
V: TRBV11-2
J: TRBJ2-7
size: -
DNA: TGTGCCAGCAGCGGCACCCGGGGGGCGAGCGAGCAGTACTTC
CDR3: CASSGTRGASEQYF

D: -
V: TRBV5-1
J: TRBJ1-3
size: once
DNA: TGCGCCAGCAGCCCGACAGACCCCGGAAACACCATATATTTT
CDR3: CASSPTDPGNTIYF

D: -
V: TRBV15
J: TRBJ2-7
size: -
DNA: TGTGCCACCAGCAGAGACAGATACGAGCAGTACTTC
CDR3: CATSRDRYEQYF

D: -
V: TRBV27
J: TRBJ1-1
size: once
DNA: TGTGCCAGCAGTTTATGGGGCAGTCTGAACACTGAAGCTTTCTTT
CDR3: CASSLWGSLNTEAFF

D: TRBD1
V: TRBV6-5
J: TRBJ1-6
size: once
DNA: TGTGCCAGCAGTAAAACAGGGGGCTATTCACCCCTCCACTTT
CDR3: CASSKTGGYSPLHF

D: TRBD1
V: TRBV5-1
J: TRBJ1-1
size: -
DNA: TGCGCCAGCAGCAAGACAGGGGACACTGAAGCTTTCTTT
CDR3: CASSKTGDTEAFF

D: TRBD2
V: TRBV11-3
J: TRBJ2-1
size: -
DNA: TGTGCCAGCAGCCTTGCGACTAGCGGGGACTACAATGAGCAGTTCTTC
CDR3: CASSLATSGDYNEQFF

D: -
V: TRBV11-1
J: TRBJ2-1
size: -
DNA: TGTGCCAGCAGCTTACTACAGGGATATGAGCAGTTCTTC
CDR3: CASSLLQGYEQFF

D: -
V: TRBV28
J: TRBJ1-2
size: -
DNA: TGTGCCAGCAGACTAACTGAAAACAGGACCCCTAACTATGGCTACACCTTC
CDR3: CASRLTENRTPNYGYTF

D: -
V: TRBV5-1
J: TRBJ1-2
size: -
DNA: TGCGCCAGCAGCTTGGCACAGGTTGATGGCTACACCTTC
CDR3: CASSLAQVDGYTF

D: -
V: TRBV4-2
J: TRBJ1-6
size: once
DNA: TGTGCCAGCAGCCAAGAGGTCAACAGGGAGTCACCCCTCCACTTT
CDR3: CASSQEVNRESPLHF

D: TRBD1
V: TRBV10-3
J: TRBJ2-7
size: once
DNA: TGTGCCATGGGGGGGACAGGGGCGTCCTACGAGCAGTACTTC
CDR3: CAMGGTGASYEQYF

D: TRBD2
V: TRBV13
J: TRBJ2-7
size: -
DNA: TGTGCCAGCACCCGGGGTAGCGGGAGGGCGGAGCAGTACTTC
CDR3: CASTRGSGRAEQYF

D: -
V: TRBV6-4
J: TRBJ1-2
size: -
DNA: TGTGCCAGCAGTGACTCGGGGAGCCCTAACTATGGCTACACCTTC
CDR3: CASSDSGSPNYGYTF

D: -
V: TRBV7-7
J: TRBJ2-6
size: -
DNA: TGTGCCAGCAGCCCCCGAGTTGGGGCCAACGTCCTGACTTTC
CDR3: CASSPRVGANVLTF

D: TRBD2
V: TRBV12-5
J: TRBJ2-3
size: few
DNA: TGTGCTAGTGGTTCCCGGGTCGGGGGGGCCACAGATACGCAGTATTTT
CDR3: CASGSRVGGATDTQYF

D: TRBD2
V: TRBV7-2
J: TRBJ2-7
size: once
DNA: TGTGCCAGCAGCTTAGGGACTAGCGGCCCCTACGAGCAGTACTTC
CDR3: CASSLGTSGPYEQYF

D: -
V: TRBV6-5
J: TRBJ2-1
size: -
DNA: TGTGCCAGCAGTTACCAAGGGGGTTACAATGAGCAGTTCTTC
CDR3: CASSYQGGYNEQFF

D: TRBD1
V: TRBV27
J: TRBJ2-7
size: -
DNA: TGTGCCAGCAGTTTATTGGGACAGGGTTCCTACGAGCAGTACTTC
CDR3: CASSLLGQGSYEQYF

D: TRBD1
V: TRBV4-2
J: TRBJ1-2
size: -
DNA: TGTGCCAGCAGCCAGTCGGGACAGGGAGAAAACTATGGCTACACCTTC
CDR3: CASSQSGQGENYGYTF

D: -
V: TRBV25-1
J: TRBJ1-2
size: -
DNA: TGTGCCAGCACAGGAGGAGAACTATATGGCTACACCTTC
CDR3: CASTGGELYGYTF

D: -
V: TRBV5-6
J: TRBJ2-7
size: -
DNA: TGTGCCAGCAGCCCCCGACAGAGGAGTGGGCAGTACTTC
CDR3: CASSPRQRSGQYF

D: TRBD1
V: TRBV28
J: TRBJ1-4
size: -
DNA: TGTGCCAGCAGGAACAGGGGCGAGGGAGAAAAACTGTTTTTT
CDR3: CASRNRGEGEKLFF

D: -
V: TRBV30
J: TRBJ2-1
size: -
DNA: TGTGCCTGGAGTCCCGCTAGAATCGATGAGCAGTTCTTC
CDR3: CAWSPARIDEQFF

D: -
V: TRBV7-9
J: TRBJ1-1
size: -
DNA: TGTTCCAGCAGCTTGGGGGGTGGGGACACTGAAGCTTTCTTT
CDR3: CSSSLGGGDTEAFF

D: TRBD1
V: TRBV15
J: TRBJ2-2
size: -
DNA: TGTGCCACCAGCAGAGAACGACAGGGCGAGCTGTTTTTT
CDR3: CATSRERQGELFF

D: TRBD1
V: TRBV7-9
J: TRBJ2-1
size: once
DNA: TGTTCCAGCAGCTTAGAACAGGGGGGCAATGAGCAGTTCTTC
CDR3: CSSSLEQGGNEQFF

D: TRBD1
V: TRBV6-5
J: TRBJ1-2
size: -
DNA: TGTGCCAGCAGTTACTACCAGGGGGCAGGATGGTATGGCTACACCTTC
CDR3: CASSYYQGAGWYGYTF

D: -
V: TRBV25-1
J: TRBJ1-1
size: -
DNA: TGTGCCAGCAGTCCCACACGGGGGAACACTGAAGCTTTCTTT
CDR3: CASSPTRGNTEAFF

D: -
V: TRBV7-3
J: TRBJ2-3
size: once
DNA: TGTGCCAGCAGCTTACTAGGTAGCGCTGAGGGAACGCAGTATTTT
CDR3: CASSLLGSAEGTQYF

D: TRBD1
V: TRBV7-3
J: TRBJ1-2
size: once
DNA: TGTGCCAGCAGTCCCGGGACAGCCTATGGCTACACCTTC
CDR3: CASSPGTAYGYTF

D: TRBD1
V: TRBV7-7
J: TRBJ1-3
size: -
DNA: TGTGCCAGCAGCTTAGCGACAGGGATTGGAAACACCATATATTTT
CDR3: CASSLATGIGNTIYF

D: TRBD1
V: TRBV7-2
J: TRBJ2-1
size: -
DNA: TGTGCCAGCAGCCAAACCGGGACAGGGGTCTACAGTGAGCAGTTCTTC
CDR3: CASSQTGTGVYSEQFF

D: -
V: TRBV27
J: TRBJ2-7
size: -
DNA: TGTGCCAGCAAGAGCGGTGCCTACGAGCAGTACTTC
CDR3: CASKSGAYEQYF